One sample yielded the 8 T cell receptor beta chains listed below, sequenced in a study of sequential checkpoint blockade in melanoma. Described treatment: randomized to nivolumab then ipilimumab (arm A) or the reverse (arm B). Some clones are missing from TCRdb's copy, which holds only in-frame ones; the method was immunoSEQ multiplex PCR. The table has some 5,100 clones, 70% to 85% seen once. This material consisted of CD8+ T cells sorted from blood (inferred from file names), taken from a patient given nivolumab and ipilimumab in sequence. The source is a human patient with melanoma. Some clones in this sample may be carry-over from other donors' samples.

The V and J genes are TRBV2 and TRBJ2-7, with a possible D match to TRBD2 (6 bases). Germline CDR1 and CDR2: SNHLY and FYNNEI. V lost 2 bases and J lost 5, with 13 bases in between. CDR3 length: 14 residues. The CDR3 bases are TGTGCCAGCAGTGAAATCGGGGGAGTCCACGAGCAGTACTTC. Amino acid sequence: CASSEIGGVHEQYF.

This chain links TRBV13 with TRBJ2-3; TRBD2 is a possible D gene (5 bases). The CDR3 sequence is 14 residues long. V was shortened by 4 bases and J by 2 bases, with 10 bases between the two germline ends. Looked up from germline, CDR1 is PRHDT and CDR2 is FYEKMQ (reference sequence). CDR3 amino acids: CASSSAGDTDTQYF. As DNA, the CDR3 is TGTGCCAGCAGCTCAGCCGGGGACACAGATACGCAGTATTTT.

This chain uses TRBV7-6 with TRBJ2-1; possibly TRBD1 for D (5 bases). Trimming took 4 bases from V and 10 from J, leaving 11 bases between them. The length of the CDR3 is 12 residues. CDR1 is SGHVS and CDR2 is FNYEAQ in the germline V gene. Here the CDR3 DNA reads TGTGCCAGCAGCTCTCAGGGAAGCGAGCAGTTCTTC. Its translation is CASSSQGSEQFF.

This clone has a handful of counts. The rearrangement uses TRBV6-1 and TRBJ2-7; TRBD2 is a possible D gene (6 bases). Germline loops: CDR1 MNHNS, CDR2 SASEGT. The CDR3 spans 15 residues. Trimming removed 4 bases at V and 2 bases at J, with 15 bases between. Here the CDR3 DNA reads TGTGCCAGCAGTGTCGGGAGAGGAGGACCCTACGAGCAGTACTTC. Protein product: CASSVGRGGPYEQYF.

Points on this clone: Within the sample, other DNA sequences also encode this same CDR3. The V call is TRBV7-9, the J call TRBJ2-1; TRBD2 aligns across 8 bases. In germline, CDR1 is SEHNR, CDR2 FQNEAQ (reference sequence). Trimming took 9 bases from V and 0 from J; bases not matched to a gene: 7. This CDR3 has 15 amino acids. CDR3 DNA sequence: TGTGCCAGTAGACTAGCGTCGAGCTCCTACAATGAGCAGTTCTTC. Translating gives CASRLASSSYNEQFF.

This clone was seen just once. The V call is TRBV6-5, the J call TRBJ2-1; 9 bases align to TRBD2. The V segment lost 0 bases and the J segment 4 bases; nucleotides outside the gene matches: 4. The length of the CDR3 is 16 residues. Per germline, CDR1 MNHEY and CDR2 SVGAGI. CDR3 sequence: CASSYSFSGGYNEQFF. For the CDR3, the DNA is TGTGCCAGCAGTTACTCGTTTAGCGGGGGATACAATGAGCAGTTCTTC.

This chain uses TRBV7-9 with TRBJ2-2; D gene ambiguous. The CDR3 totals 13 residues. In germline, CDR1 is SEHNR, CDR2 FQNEAQ (reference sequence). Trimming removed 3 bases from V and 7 bases from J, with 9 bases in between. CDR3 residues: CASSFPVRGELFF. The CDR3 coding sequence is TGTGCCAGCAGCTTTCCGGTTCGCGGGGAGCTGTTTTTT.

This clone appeared once. The chain combines TRBV6-6 with TRBJ2-7; D gene unclear. CDR1 MNHNY and CDR2 SVGAGI come from the germline V gene (reference sequence). Trimming left V 5 bases short and J 2 bases short, with 13 bases between. This CDR3 contains 14 residues. DNA of the CDR3: TGTGCCAGCAGTCATCGACACCGAACCTACGAGCAGTACTTC. It yields the protein CASSHRHRTYEQYF.